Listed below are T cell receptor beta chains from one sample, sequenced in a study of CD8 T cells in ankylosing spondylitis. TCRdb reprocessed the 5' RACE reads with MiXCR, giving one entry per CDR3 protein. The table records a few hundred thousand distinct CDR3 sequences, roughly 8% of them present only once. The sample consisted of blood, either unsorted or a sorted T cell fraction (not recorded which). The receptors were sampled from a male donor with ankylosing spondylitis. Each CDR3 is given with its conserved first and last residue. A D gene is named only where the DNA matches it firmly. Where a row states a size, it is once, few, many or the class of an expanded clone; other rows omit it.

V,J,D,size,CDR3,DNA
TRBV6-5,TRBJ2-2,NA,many,CASSYDRNTGELFF,TGTGCCAGCAGTTACGACAGAAACACCGGGGAGCTGTTTTTT
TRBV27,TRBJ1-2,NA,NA,CASSLAGASYGYTF,TGTGCCAGCAGTTTAGCAGGGGCCAGCTATGGCTACACCTTC
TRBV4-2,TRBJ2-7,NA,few,CASSPNEGEQYF,TGTGCCAGCAGCCCCAATGAGGGCGAGCAGTACTTC
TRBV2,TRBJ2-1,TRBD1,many,CASDPGQGLGQFF,TGTGCCAGCGACCCGGGACAGGGGTTGGGACAGTTCTTC
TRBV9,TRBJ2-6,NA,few,CASSVDSAGANVLTF,TGTGCCAGCAGCGTAGATAGCGCTGGGGCCAACGTCCTGACTTTC
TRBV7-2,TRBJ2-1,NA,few,CASSLFREAYNEQFF,TGTGCCAGCAGCTTATTCCGAGAGGCCTACAATGAGCAGTTCTTC
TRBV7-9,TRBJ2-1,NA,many,CASSLGHPYFYNEQFF,TGTGCCAGCAGCTTAGGGCACCCGTATTTTTACAATGAGCAGTTCTTC
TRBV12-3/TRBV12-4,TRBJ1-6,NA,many,CASSSGATF,TGTGCCAGCAGTTCGGGGGCTACTTTC
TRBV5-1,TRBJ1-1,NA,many,CASSLVGAMNTEAFF,TGCGCCAGCAGCTTGGTTGGGGCGATGAACACTGAAGCTTTCTTT
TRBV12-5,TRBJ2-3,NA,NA,CASGLVVQPVGTDTQYF,TGTGCTAGTGGTTTGGTAGTTCAGCCAGTTGGCACAGATACGCAGTATTTT
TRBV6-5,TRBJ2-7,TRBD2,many,CASSYGRERYEQYF,TGTGCCAGCAGTTACGGGCGGGAGCGCTACGAGCAGTACTTC
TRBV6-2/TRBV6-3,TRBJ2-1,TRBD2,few,CASSRLAVGGYWQFF,TGTGCCAGCAGTAGGCTAGCGGTCGGAGGGTACTGGCAGTTCTTC
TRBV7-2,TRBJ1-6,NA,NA,CASSWKTDTGSPLHF,TGTGCCAGCAGCTGGAAGACAGATACGGGTTCACCCCTCCACTTT
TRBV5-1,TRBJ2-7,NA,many,CASSLADTFSYEQYF,TGCGCCAGCAGCTTGGCCGACACTTTTTCCTACGAGCAGTACTTC
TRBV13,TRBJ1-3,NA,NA,CASSLLSGGSSGNTIYF,TGTGCCAGCAGCCTCCTCTCGGGAGGCAGCTCTGGAAACACCATATATTTT
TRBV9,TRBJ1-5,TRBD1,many,CASSVGTGGQPQHF,TGTGCCAGCAGCGTAGGGACAGGGGGTCAGCCCCAGCATTTT
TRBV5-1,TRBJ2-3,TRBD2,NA,CASSLDGLPRGDTQYF,TGCGCCAGCAGCTTGGATGGACTGCCGCGGGGGGATACGCAGTATTTT
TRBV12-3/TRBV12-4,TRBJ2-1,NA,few,CASSFGSQTYNEQFF,TGTGCCAGCAGTTTCGGGTCCCAAACCTACAATGAGCAGTTCTTC
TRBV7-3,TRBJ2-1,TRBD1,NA,CASSFTDRGRYEQFF,TGTGCCAGCAGCTTCACGGACAGGGGGCGATATGAGCAGTTCTTC
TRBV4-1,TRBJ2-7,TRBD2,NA,CASSQDRLAGSSYEQYF,TGCGCCAGCAGCCAAGATAGGCTAGCGGGGAGCTCCTACGAGCAGTACTTC
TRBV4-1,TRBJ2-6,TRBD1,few,CASSHIGQAGANVLTF,TGCGCCAGCAGCCACATCGGACAGGCTGGGGCCAACGTCCTGACTTTC
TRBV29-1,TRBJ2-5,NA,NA,CSVDRTNQETQYF,TGCAGCGTTGACCGGACCAACCAAGAGACCCAGTACTTC
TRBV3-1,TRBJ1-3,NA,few,CASSQDENTIYF,TGTGCCAGCAGCCAAGACGAAAACACCATATATTTT
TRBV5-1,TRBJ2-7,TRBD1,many,CASSFGGQGYEQYF,TGCGCCAGCAGCTTTGGCGGACAGGGCTACGAGCAGTACTTC